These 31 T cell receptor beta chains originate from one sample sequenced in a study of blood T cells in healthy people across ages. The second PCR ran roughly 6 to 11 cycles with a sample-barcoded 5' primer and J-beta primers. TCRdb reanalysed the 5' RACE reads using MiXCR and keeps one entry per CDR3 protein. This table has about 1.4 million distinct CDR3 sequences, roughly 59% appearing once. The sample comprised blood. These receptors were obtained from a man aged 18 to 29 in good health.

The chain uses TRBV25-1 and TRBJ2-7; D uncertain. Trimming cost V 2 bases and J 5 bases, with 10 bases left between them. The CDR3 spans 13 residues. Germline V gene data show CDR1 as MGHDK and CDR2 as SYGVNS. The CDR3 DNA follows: TGTGCCAGCAGTGAAGGATTGCAGAACGAGCAGTACTTC. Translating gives CASSEGLQNEQYF.

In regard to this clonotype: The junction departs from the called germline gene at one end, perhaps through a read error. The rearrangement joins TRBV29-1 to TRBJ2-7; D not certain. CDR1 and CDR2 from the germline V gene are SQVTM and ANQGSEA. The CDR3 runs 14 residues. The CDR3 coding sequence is TGCAGCGTTGTGCTGACTTCCTTCTCCCACGAGCAGTACTTC. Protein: CSVVLTSFSHEQYF.

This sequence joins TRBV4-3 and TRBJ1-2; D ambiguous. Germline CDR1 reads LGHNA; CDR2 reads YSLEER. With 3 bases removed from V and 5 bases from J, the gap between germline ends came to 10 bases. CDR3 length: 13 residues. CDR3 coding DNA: TGCGCCAGCAGCCATCTCTTCTTTTATGGCTACACCTTC. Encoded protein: CASSHLFFYGYTF.

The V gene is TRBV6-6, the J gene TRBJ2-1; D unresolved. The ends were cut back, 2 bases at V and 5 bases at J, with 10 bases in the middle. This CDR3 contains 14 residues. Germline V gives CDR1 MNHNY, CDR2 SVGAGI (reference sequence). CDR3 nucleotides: TGTGCCAGCAGTTACGGCAGGTCGGACAATGAGCAGTTCTTC. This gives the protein CASSYGRSDNEQFF.

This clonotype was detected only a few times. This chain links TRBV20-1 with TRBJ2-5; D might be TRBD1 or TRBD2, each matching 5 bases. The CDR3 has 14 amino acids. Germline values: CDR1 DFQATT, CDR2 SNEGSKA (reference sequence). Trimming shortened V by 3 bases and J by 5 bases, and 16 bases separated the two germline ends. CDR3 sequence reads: CSARSSGRRETQYF. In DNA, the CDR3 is TGCAGTGCTAGGAGTTCGGGGCGCCGGGAGACCCAGTACTTC.

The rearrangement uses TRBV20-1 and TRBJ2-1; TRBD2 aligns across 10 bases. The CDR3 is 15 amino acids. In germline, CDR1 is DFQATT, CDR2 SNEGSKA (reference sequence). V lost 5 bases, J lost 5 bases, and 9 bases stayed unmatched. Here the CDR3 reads CSAPVLAGLNNEQFF. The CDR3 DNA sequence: TGCAGTGCTCCGGTACTAGCGGGGCTAAACAATGAGCAGTTCTTC.

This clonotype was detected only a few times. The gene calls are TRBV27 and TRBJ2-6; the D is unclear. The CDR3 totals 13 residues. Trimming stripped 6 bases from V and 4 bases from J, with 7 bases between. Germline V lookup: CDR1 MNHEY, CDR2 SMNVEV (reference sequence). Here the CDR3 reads CASRIQGANVLTF. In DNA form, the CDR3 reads TGTGCCAGCAGGATACAGGGGGCCAACGTCCTGACTTTC.

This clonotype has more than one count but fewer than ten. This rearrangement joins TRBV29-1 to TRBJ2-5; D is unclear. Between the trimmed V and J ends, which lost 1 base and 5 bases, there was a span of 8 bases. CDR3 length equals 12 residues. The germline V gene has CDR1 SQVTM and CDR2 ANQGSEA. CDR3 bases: TGCAGCGTTGAAGGGAGTGGGGAGACCCAGTACTTC. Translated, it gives CSVEGSGETQYF.

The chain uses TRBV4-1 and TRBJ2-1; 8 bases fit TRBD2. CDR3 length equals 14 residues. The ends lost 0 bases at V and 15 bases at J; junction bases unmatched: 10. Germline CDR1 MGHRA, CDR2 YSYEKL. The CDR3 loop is CASSQDGGGWVRFF. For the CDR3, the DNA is TGCGCCAGCAGCCAAGATGGCGGGGGGTGGGTTAGGTTCTTC.

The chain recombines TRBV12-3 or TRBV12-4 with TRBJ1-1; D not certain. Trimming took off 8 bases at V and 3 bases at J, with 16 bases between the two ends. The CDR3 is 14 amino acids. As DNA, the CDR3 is TGTGCCAGCCAGTTTAAAGGTGGGGACACTGAAGCTTTCTTT. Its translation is CASQFKGGDTEAFF.

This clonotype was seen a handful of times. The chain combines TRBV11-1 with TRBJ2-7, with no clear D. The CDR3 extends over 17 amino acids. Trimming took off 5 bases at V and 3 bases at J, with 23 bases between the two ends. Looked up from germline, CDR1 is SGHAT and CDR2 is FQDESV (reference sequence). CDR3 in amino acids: CASSQLGFPAVGYEQYF. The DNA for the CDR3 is TGTGCCAGCAGCCAGCTAGGGTTTCCCGCTGTTGGCTACGAGCAGTACTTC.

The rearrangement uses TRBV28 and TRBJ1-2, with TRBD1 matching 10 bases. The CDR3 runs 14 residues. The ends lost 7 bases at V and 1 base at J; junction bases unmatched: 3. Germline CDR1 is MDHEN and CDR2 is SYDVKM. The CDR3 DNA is TGTGCCAGCAAGAGGACAGGGGGTAACTATGGCTACACCTTC. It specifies CASKRTGGNYGYTF.

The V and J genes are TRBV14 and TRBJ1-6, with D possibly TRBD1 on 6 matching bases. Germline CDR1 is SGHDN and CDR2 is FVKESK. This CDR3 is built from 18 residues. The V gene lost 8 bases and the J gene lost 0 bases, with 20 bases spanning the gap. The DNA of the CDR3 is TGTGCCAGCGGCCGAAAGACAGGACCAAGCTCCTATAATTCACCCCTCCACTTT. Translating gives CASGRKTGPSSYNSPLHF.

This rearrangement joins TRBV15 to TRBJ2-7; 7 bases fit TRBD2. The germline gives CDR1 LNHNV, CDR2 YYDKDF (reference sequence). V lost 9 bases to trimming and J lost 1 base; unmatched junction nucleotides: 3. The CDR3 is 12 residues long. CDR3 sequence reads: CATAGDSYEQYF. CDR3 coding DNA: TGTGCCACTGCGGGAGATTCCTACGAGCAGTACTTC.

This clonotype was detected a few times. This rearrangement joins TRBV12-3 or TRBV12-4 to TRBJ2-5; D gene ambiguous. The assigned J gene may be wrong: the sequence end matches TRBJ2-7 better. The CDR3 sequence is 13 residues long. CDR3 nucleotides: TGTGCCAGCAGTTTACATCCCATTTACGAGCAGTACTTC. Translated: CASSLHPIYEQYF.

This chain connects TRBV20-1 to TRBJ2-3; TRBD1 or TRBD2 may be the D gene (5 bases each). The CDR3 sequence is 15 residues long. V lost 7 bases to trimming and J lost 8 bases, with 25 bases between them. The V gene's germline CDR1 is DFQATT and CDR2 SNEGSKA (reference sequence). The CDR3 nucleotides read TGCAGTGGAGTGTCCCGGGACGTAGCCTCGGGTACGCAGTATTTT. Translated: CSGVSRDVASGTQYF.

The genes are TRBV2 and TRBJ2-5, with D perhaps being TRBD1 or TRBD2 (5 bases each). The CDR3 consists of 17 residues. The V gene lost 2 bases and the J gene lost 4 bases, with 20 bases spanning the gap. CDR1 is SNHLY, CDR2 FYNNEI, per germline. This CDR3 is CASSETYATRGVETQYF. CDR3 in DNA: TGTGCCAGCAGTGAAACGTACGCCACCCGAGGGGTAGAGACCCAGTACTTC.

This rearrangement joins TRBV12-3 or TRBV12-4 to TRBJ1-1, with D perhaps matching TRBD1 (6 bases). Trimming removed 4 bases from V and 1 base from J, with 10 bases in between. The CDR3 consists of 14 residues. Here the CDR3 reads CASSSGQENTEAFF. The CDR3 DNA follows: TGTGCCAGCAGTTCGGGACAAGAGAACACTGAAGCTTTCTTT.

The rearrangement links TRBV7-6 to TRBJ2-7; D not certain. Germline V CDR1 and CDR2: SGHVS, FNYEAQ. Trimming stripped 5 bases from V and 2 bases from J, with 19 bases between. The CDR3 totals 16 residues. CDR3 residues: CASSPEAIGRTYEQYF. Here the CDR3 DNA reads TGTGCCAGCAGCCCTGAGGCTATTGGTAGAACCTACGAGCAGTACTTC.

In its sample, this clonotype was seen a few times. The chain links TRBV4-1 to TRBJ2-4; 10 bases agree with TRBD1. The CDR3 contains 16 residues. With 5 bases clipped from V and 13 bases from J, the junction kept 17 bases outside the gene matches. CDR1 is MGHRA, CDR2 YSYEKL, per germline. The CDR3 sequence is CASSSLTGTGVLEQYF. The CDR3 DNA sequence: TGCGCCAGCAGCTCTCTCACCGGGACAGGGGTTTTGGAGCAGTACTTC.

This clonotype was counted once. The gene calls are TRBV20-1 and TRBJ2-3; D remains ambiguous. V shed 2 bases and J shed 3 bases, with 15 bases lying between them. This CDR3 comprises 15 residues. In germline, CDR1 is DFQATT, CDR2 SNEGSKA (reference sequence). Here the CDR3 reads CSARLVHPATDTQYF. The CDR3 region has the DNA TGCAGTGCTAGACTAGTCCACCCTGCTACAGATACGCAGTATTTT.

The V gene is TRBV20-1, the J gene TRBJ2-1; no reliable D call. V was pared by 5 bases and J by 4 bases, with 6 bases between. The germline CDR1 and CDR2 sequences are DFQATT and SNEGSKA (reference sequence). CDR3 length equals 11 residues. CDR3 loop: CSASFYNEQFF. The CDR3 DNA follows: TGCAGTGCTTCCTTTTACAATGAGCAGTTCTTC.

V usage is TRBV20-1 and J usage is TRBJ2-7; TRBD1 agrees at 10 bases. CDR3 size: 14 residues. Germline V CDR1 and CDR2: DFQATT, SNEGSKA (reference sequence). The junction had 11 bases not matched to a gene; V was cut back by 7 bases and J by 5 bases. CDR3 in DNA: TGCAGTGTGGATCCGGGACAGGGGAAAGACGAGCAGTACTTC. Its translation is CSVDPGQGKDEQYF.

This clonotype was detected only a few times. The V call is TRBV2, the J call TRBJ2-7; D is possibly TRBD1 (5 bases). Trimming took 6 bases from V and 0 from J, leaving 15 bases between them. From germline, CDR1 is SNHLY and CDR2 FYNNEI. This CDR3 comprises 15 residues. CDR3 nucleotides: TGTGCCAGCAGACCTGACAGCTTCAGCTCCTACGAGCAGTACTTC. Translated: CASRPDSFSSYEQYF.

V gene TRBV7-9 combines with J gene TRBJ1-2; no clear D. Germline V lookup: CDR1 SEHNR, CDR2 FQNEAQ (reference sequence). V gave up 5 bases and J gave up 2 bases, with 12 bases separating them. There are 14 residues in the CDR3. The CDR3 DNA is TGTGCCAGCAGCAGACCGACCGAGAACTATGGCTACACCTTC. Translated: CASSRPTENYGYTF.

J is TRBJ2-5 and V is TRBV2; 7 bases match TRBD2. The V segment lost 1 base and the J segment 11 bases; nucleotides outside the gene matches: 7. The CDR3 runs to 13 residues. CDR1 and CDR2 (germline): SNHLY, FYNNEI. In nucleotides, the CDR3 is TGTGCCAGCAGTGAAGATCCGGGGCGGGAGCAGTACTTC. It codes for CASSEDPGREQYF.

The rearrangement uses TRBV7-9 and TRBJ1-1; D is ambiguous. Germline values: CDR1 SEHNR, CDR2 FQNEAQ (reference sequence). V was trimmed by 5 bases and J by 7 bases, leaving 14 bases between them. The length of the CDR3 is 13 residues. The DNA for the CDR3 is TGTGCCAGCAGCCCTCGGACGGATAGTGAAGCTTTCTTT. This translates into CASSPRTDSEAFF.

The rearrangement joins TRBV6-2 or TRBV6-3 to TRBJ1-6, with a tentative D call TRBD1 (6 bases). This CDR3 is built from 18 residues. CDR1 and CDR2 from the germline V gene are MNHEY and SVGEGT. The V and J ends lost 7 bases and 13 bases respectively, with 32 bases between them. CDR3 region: CASIPEPGYRDTRSPLHF. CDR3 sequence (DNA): TGTGCCAGCATCCCGGAGCCGGGCTATCGGGACACCCGGTCGCCCCTCCACTTT.

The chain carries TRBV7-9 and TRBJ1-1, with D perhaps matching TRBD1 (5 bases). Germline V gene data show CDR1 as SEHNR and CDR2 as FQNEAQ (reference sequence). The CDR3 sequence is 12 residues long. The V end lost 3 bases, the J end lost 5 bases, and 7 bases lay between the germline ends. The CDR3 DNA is TGTGCCAGCAGCTTGGGACCGACTGAAGCTTTCTTT. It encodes CASSLGPTEAFF.

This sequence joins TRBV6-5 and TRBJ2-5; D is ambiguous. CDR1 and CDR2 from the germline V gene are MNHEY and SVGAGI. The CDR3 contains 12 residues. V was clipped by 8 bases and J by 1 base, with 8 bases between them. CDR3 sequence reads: CASGSRQETQYF. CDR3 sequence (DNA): TGTGCCAGCGGAAGTCGCCAAGAGACCCAGTACTTC.

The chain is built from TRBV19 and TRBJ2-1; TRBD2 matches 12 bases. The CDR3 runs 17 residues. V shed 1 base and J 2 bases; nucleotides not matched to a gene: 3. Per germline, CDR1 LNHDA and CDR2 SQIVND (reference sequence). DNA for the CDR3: TGTGCCAGTAGTATAGGGGCTAGCGGGAGGGCCTACAATGAGCAGTTCTTC. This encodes CASSIGASGRAYNEQFF.